A selection of T cell receptor beta chains follows, all from one sample in a study of cytomegalovirus exposure and HLA in healthy donors. TCRdb keeps only in-frame clones here, not all; method: immunoSEQ multiplex PCR. Its clone listing holds approximately 96,000 clones. The sample comprised PBMCs. Source of these receptors: a girl aged 10-17 years in good health and CMV-seropositive. The CDR3 runs from the conserved cysteine through the conserved F or W. Each record gives: V gene, D gene, J gene, CDR3 protein, CDR3 DNA. The D gene is left open where the match is weak.

TRBV5-6	NA	TRBJ1-2	CASSLTGVWLNTF	TGTGCCAGCAGCCTGACAGGTGTATGGCTAAACACCTTC
TRBV5-4	NA	TRBJ1-5	CASSEIDSELVDQPQHF	TGTGCCAGCAGCGAGATAGACAGTGAGTTGGTGGATCAGCCCCAGCATTTT
TRBV4-3	TRBD2	TRBJ2-3	CASSHNGGSSSTDTQYF	TGCGCCAGCAGCCATAACGGGGGGTCCTCTAGCACAGATACGCAGTATTTT
TRBV6-1	TRBD1	TRBJ1-6	CASSEATGGSSYNSPLHF	TGTGCCAGCAGTGAAGCCACAGGGGGCAGCTCCTATAATTCACCCCTCCACTTT
TRBV9	NA	TRBJ1-1	CASSLTGMNTEAFF	TGTGCCAGCAGCCTTACAGGGATGAACACTGAAGCTTTCTTT
TRBV6-1	NA	TRBJ1-2	CASSYPNYGYTF	TGTGCCAGCAGCTACCCTAACTATGGCTACACCTTC
TRBV7-8	NA	TRBJ1-5	CASSLDREGQPQHF	TGTGCCAGCAGCTTAGACAGGGAAGGTCAGCCCCAGCATTTT
TRBV5-1	NA	TRBJ1-2	CASSSLTVGGYTF	TGCGCCAGCAGCTCATTGACGGTCGGGGGCTACACCTTC
TRBV4-1	NA	TRBJ2-7	CASSQNPGGGTPYEQYF	TGCGCCAGCAGCCAAAACCCAGGTGGCGGGACCCCCTACGAGCAGTACTTC
TRBV11-2	NA	TRBJ1-3	CASSYDRGNTIYF	TGTGCCAGCAGCTACGACAGGGGAAACACCATATATTTT
TRBV7-2	TRBD1	TRBJ2-3	CASSFYRQGGVDTQYF	TGTGCCAGCAGCTTCTACCGACAGGGTGGTGTGGATACGCAGTATTTT